The present TCR beta chain was sequenced within a study of spatial heterogeneity in lung cancer. Noted time point: blood at routine non-recurrence follow-up after resection. Concerning this clonotype: Because the CDR3's place on the DNA is in doubt, the DNA is left out and the CDR3 is given as listed by TCRdb.

The length of the CDR3 is 15 amino acids, counting both ends. Germline lookup yields CDR1 MNHNS and CDR2 SASEGT. TCRdb called the 5' RACE reads again in MiXCR, with one record for every CDR3 protein. The sample yields under 20,000 distinct CDR3 sequences, approximately 9.1% seen once. This clonotype originated in a female donor with early-stage non-small cell lung cancer. The specimen comprised PBMCs, sampled at follow-up. This chain uses TRBV6-1 with TRBJ2-2; the table's D call TRBD1 went unverified against the DNA. Here the CDR3 reads CASSFPRDTGELFFF.